Each of the 30 T cell receptor beta chains below was sequenced from the same sample in a study of blood T cell repertoires in COVID-19. Only in-frame clones appear in the TCRdb table, and some are missing; sequencing was by immunoSEQ multiplex PCR. Of 150,000 to 200,000 clones in the sample, approximately 90% were seen once. The sample was peripheral blood. The receptor set was obtained from a man aged 18 to 30 with COVID-19, enrolled during active disease.

The rearrangement links TRBV7-9 to TRBJ2-1; 7 bases line up with TRBD1. Per germline, CDR1 SEHNR and CDR2 FQNEAQ (reference sequence). With 5 bases clipped from V and 8 bases from J, the junction kept 9 bases outside the gene matches. The CDR3 runs to 14 residues. In DNA form, the CDR3 reads TGTGCCAGCAGCCCTCCGAGAGGGGGCTATGAGCAGTTCTTC. Translated, it gives CASSPPRGGYEQFF.

The genes are TRBV7-2 and TRBJ2-3, with TRBD2 identical over 10 bases. Germline trimming cut 3 bases from V and 7 bases from J; bases unmatched to any gene: 4. The germline V gene encodes CDR1 SGHTA and CDR2 FQGNSA. This CDR3 is 14 amino acids long. In nucleotides, the CDR3 is TGTGCCAGCAGCTTGAGCGGGAGGGTTCATACGCAGTATTTT. It codes for CASSLSGRVHTQYF.

The chain joins TRBV13 to TRBJ2-1, with D maybe TRBD2 (5 bases). CDR1 and CDR2 (germline): PRHDT, FYEKMQ (reference sequence). Trimming cost V 3 bases and J 4 bases, with 10 bases left between them. There are 14 residues in the CDR3. CDR3 nucleotides: TGTGCCAGCAGCTTCAGGACGGGATACAATGAGCAGTTCTTC. It encodes CASSFRTGYNEQFF.

The chain has TRBV6-5 and TRBJ2-3, with 11 nucleotides matching TRBD2. From germline, CDR1 is MNHEY and CDR2 SVGAGI. Germline trimming cut 2 bases from V and 5 bases from J; bases unmatched to any gene: 3. The CDR3 length is 15 residues. The CDR3 nucleotides are TGTGCCAGCAGTTACACTAGCGGGAGAGGAGATACGCAGTATTTT. Translation: CASSYTSGRGDTQYF.

The V call is TRBV28, the J call TRBJ2-1, with 9 bases that match TRBD1. Germline loops: CDR1 MDHEN, CDR2 SYDVKM. CDR3 length: 16 residues. Trimming removed 4 bases from V and 0 bases from J; junction bases left unmatched: 4. The CDR3 DNA reads as TGTGCCAGCAGTTCCGAGACAGGGGGCTCCTACAATGAGCAGTTCTTC. Translated: CASSSETGGSYNEQFF.

CDR3 sequence: CATCPSGQPAAFF. CDR3 DNA: TGTGCCACCTGTCCCTCGGGACAGCCTGCTGCTTTCTTT. The V and J genes are TRBV24-1 and TRBJ1-1; 7 nucleotides agree with TRBD1. Germline CDR1 is KGHDR and CDR2 is SFDVKD. The length of the CDR3 is 13 residues. After removal of 9 bases from V and 11 bases from J, the junction contained 14 bases not matched to a gene.

J is TRBJ2-3 and V is TRBV9, with 11 nucleotides matching TRBD2. CDR1 and CDR2 (germline): SGDLS, YYNGEE. The trim removed 4 bases at V and 4 bases at J, leaving 5 bases unmatched. This CDR3 is 15 amino acids long. CDR3 nucleotide sequence: TGTGCCAGCAGCTTAACTAGCGGGAGTCCAGATACGCAGTATTTT. Translated: CASSLTSGSPDTQYF.

V gene TRBV9 combines with J gene TRBJ2-1, with 7 positions matching TRBD2. This CDR3 is built from 16 residues. CDR1 SGDLS and CDR2 YYNGEE come from the germline V gene. V gave up 0 bases and J gave up 3 bases; unmatched junction bases: 6. Written as DNA, the CDR3 is TGTGCCAGCAGCGTAGCTCGGGGAGGGCTCTACAATGAGCAGTTCTTC. This encodes CASSVARGGLYNEQFF.

In regard to this clone: The sample contains more than one DNA sequence encoding this CDR3. The V and J genes are TRBV7-8 and TRBJ2-7; D is uncertain. The CDR3 spans 13 residues. Germline CDR1 and CDR2: SGHVS and FQNEAQ. The germline V and J ends were trimmed by 1 base and 1 base, with 5 bases remaining between them. The CDR3 DNA reads as TGTGCCAGCAGCTTAGGGCATTCCTACGAGCAGTACTTC. Translation gives CASSLGHSYEQYF.

This sequence joins TRBV7-9 and TRBJ2-7; TRBD2 is a possible D gene (6 bases). This CDR3 contains 15 residues. Between the trimmed V and J ends, which lost 5 bases and 4 bases, there was a span of 18 bases. Germline CDR1 reads SEHNR; CDR2 reads FQNEAQ (reference sequence). DNA of the CDR3: TGTGCCAGCAGCGAAGGCCATGTCGGGGGATACGAGCAGTACTTC. Its translation is CASSEGHVGGYEQYF.

This clone was counted a few times. This sequence joins TRBV28 and TRBJ2-1; 7 nucleotides align to TRBD2. V was clipped by 1 base and J by 2 bases; unmatched bases: 11. Germline CDR1 is MDHEN and CDR2 is SYDVKM. The CDR3 length is 18 residues. CDR3 DNA: TGTGCCAGCAGTTTATCCCAATCAACTAGCGTGACCTACAATGAGCAGTTCTTC. Protein sequence: CASSLSQSTSVTYNEQFF.

This clone was observed many times. The chain combines TRBV11-3 with TRBJ2-1; 7 positions agree with TRBD2. The CDR3 has 16 residues. The germline gives CDR1 SGHNT, CDR2 YENEEA. The V segment lost 5 bases and the J segment 7 bases; nucleotides outside the gene matches: 14. CDR3 DNA sequence: TGTGCCAGCAGCGTCGCTAGCGGAGATGGATGGAATGAGCAGTTCTTC. The encoded protein is CASSVASGDGWNEQFF.

This chain connects TRBV28 to TRBJ1-1; 9 positions match TRBD1. Trimming at V came to 2 bases and at J to 1 base, leaving 8 bases not matched to a gene. This CDR3 is 17 amino acids long. Germline CDR1 and CDR2: MDHEN and SYDVKM. CDR3 amino acids: CASSLQLQGARNTEAFF. The CDR3 DNA is TGTGCCAGCAGTTTACAACTACAGGGGGCGCGGAACACTGAAGCTTTCTTT.

The chain has TRBV10-2 and TRBJ2-1; TRBD1 matches at 7 bases. Germline-derived CDR1 and CDR2 are WSHSY and SAAADI. With 8 bases clipped from V and 4 bases from J, the junction kept 20 bases outside the gene matches. This CDR3 spans 18 amino acids. CDR3 DNA sequence: TGCGCCAGCCGTACTACTCAACAGGGGCCCCGGTTTTACAATGAGCAGTTCTTC. Translating gives CASRTTQQGPRFYNEQFF.

This clone was seen a single time. The rearrangement joins TRBV4-1 to TRBJ2-7; no reliable D call. Germline V gives CDR1 MGHRA, CDR2 YSYEKL. The CDR3 totals 15 residues. Between the trimmed V and J ends, which lost 1 base and 2 bases, there was a span of 12 bases. The CDR3 here is CASSQAPGGTYEQYF. The CDR3 region has the DNA TGCGCCAGCAGCCAAGCTCCTGGCGGAACCTACGAGCAGTACTTC.

The chain couples TRBV3-1 (or the pseudogene TRBV3-2) to TRBJ1-2; no firm D call. This CDR3 region has 15 residues. Germline V CDR1 and CDR2: LGHDT, YNNKEL (reference sequence). Trimming removed 1 base from V and 7 bases from J, with 16 bases in between. The CDR3 spells CASSQVEGYSSGYTF. CDR3 in DNA: TGTGCCAGCAGCCAAGTGGAGGGCTACTCCTCTGGCTACACCTTC.

The CDR3 coding sequence is TGTGCCAGCGGCGGACACTCCTACGAGCAGTACTTC. Residues: CASGGHSYEQYF. The V and J genes are TRBV27 and TRBJ2-7, with a tentative D call TRBD1 (5 bases). This CDR3 spans 12 amino acids. V was cut by 8 bases and J by 0 bases, with 8 bases left in between. The germline V gene has CDR1 MNHEY and CDR2 SMNVEV (reference sequence).

The CDR3 bases are TGCGCCAGCAGCCAGGAACCGACAGGGGGAACAGATACGCAGTATTTT. Residues: CASSQEPTGGTDTQYF. The V and J genes are TRBV4-1 and TRBJ2-3, with TRBD1 matching over 9 bases. The CDR3 spans 16 residues. The V segment lost 3 bases and the J segment 3 bases; nucleotides outside the gene matches: 7. Germline V gives CDR1 MGHRA, CDR2 YSYEKL.

The chain combines TRBV24-1 with TRBJ1-5; D remains unclear. CDR1 is KGHDR, CDR2 SFDVKD, per germline. The V and J ends lost 5 bases and 6 bases respectively, with 13 bases between them. The CDR3 is 14 residues long. Here the CDR3 reads CATSGVGSGQPQHF. The CDR3 bases are TGTGCCACCAGTGGGGTGGGTTCGGGTCAGCCCCAGCATTTT.

The chain joins TRBV9 to TRBJ2-4; D possibly corresponds to TRBD2 (6 bases). Germline V gene data show CDR1 as SGDLS and CDR2 as YYNGEE. Between the trimmed V and J ends, which lost 4 bases and 7 bases, there was a span of 18 bases. CDR3 length: 15 amino acids. As DNA, the CDR3 is TGTGCCAGCAGCCCATCTAAGGGAGGTCCGAACATTCAGTACTTC. It is translated as CASSPSKGGPNIQYF.

The chain is built from TRBV27 and TRBJ1-4, with a weak D call TRBD1 (6 bases). Looked up from germline, CDR1 is MNHEY and CDR2 is SMNVEV (reference sequence). V was trimmed by 6 bases and J by 8 bases, leaving 19 bases between them. The CDR3 is made up of 15 amino acids. The DNA of the CDR3 is TGTGCCAGCAGGTACAGGGACCGGGCAACGGAAAAACTGTTTTTT. Residues: CASRYRDRATEKLFF. The variable domain in full, with the rest retrieved from reference TRBV27 and TRBJ1-4, is EAQVTQNPRYLITVTGKKLTVTCSQNMNHEYMSWYRQDPGLGLRQIYYSMNVEVTDKGDVPEGYKVSRKEKRNFPLILESPSPNQTSLYFCASRYRDRATEKLFFGSGTQLSVL.

The chain links TRBV20-1 to TRBJ2-7; 10 bases are shared with TRBD1. The germline V gene has CDR1 DFQATT and CDR2 SNEGSKA (reference sequence). Trimming removed 3 bases from V and 2 bases from J; junction bases left unmatched: 7. The CDR3 is made up of 15 amino acids. The CDR3 region is CSASVDRGRTYEQYF. Written as DNA, the CDR3 is TGCAGTGCTAGTGTTGACAGGGGGCGAACCTACGAGCAGTACTTC.

This rearrangement joins TRBV3-1 (or the pseudogene TRBV3-2) to TRBJ1-3, with D unresolved. CDR1 is LGHDT and CDR2 is YNNKEL in the germline V gene (reference sequence). This CDR3 has 14 residues. With 4 bases removed from V and 0 bases from J, the gap between germline ends came to 7 bases. The CDR3 nucleotides are TGTGCCAGCAGCCCCCGGGGCTCTGGAAACACCATATATTTT. Protein: CASSPRGSGNTIYF.

This clone was counted a single time. The CDR3 spells CASTDGAYEQYF. CDR3 coding DNA: TGTGCCAGCACCGACGGGGCCTACGAGCAGTACTTC. The chain has TRBV21-1 and TRBJ2-7; the table's D call, TRBD2, was not checked against the DNA. TRBV21-1 is listed as a pseudogene. This CDR3 contains 12 residues.

The chain links TRBV11-1 to TRBJ2-1; TRBD2 agrees at 9 bases. The CDR3 runs 14 residues. CDR1 is SGHAT, CDR2 FQDESV, per germline (reference sequence). V was clipped by 8 bases and J by 5 bases; unmatched bases: 7. This chain's CDR3 is CASQVAGVNNEQFF. CDR3 bases: TGTGCCAGCCAAGTAGCGGGAGTTAACAATGAGCAGTTCTTC.

The gene calls are TRBV27 and TRBJ2-1, with 7 bases lining up with TRBD1. The germline V gene encodes CDR1 MNHEY and CDR2 SMNVEV (reference sequence). CDR3 length: 14 residues. Germline trimming cut 3 bases from V and 6 bases from J; bases unmatched to any gene: 5. In DNA, the CDR3 is TGTGCCAGCAGTTTTACTTCAGGGGGCAATGAGCAGTTCTTC. Amino acids: CASSFTSGGNEQFF.

The chain uses TRBV12-3 or TRBV12-4 and TRBJ1-3; D ambiguous. This CDR3 comprises 13 residues. Trimming took off 8 bases at V and 5 bases at J, with 13 bases between the two ends. For the CDR3, the DNA is TGTGCCAGCGCCTCAGCAGCGAGAAACACCATATATTTT. Encoded protein: CASASAARNTIYF.

The chain has TRBV2 and TRBJ2-7, with 7 bases that match TRBD2. Germline V gene data show CDR1 as SNHLY and CDR2 as FYNNEI. The CDR3 has 15 residues. The J segment lost 2 bases and the V segment lost 3 bases, leaving 7 bases of the junction unmatched. CDR3 region: CASSDVAGLPYEQYF. CDR3 sequence (DNA): TGTGCCAGCAGTGATGTAGCGGGCCTGCCCTACGAGCAGTACTTC.

The V gene is TRBV7-8, the J gene TRBJ2-7, with a weak D call TRBD2 (6 bases). CDR1 and CDR2 from the germline V gene are SGHVS and FQNEAQ. Trimming took off 5 bases at V and 2 bases at J, with 10 bases between the two ends. The CDR3 length is 13 residues. The CDR3 reads CASSVGTPYEQYF. DNA of the CDR3: TGTGCCAGCAGCGTGGGGACTCCCTACGAGCAGTACTTC.

The genes are TRBV29-1 and TRBJ1-1; perhaps TRBD1 as D (6 bases). The CDR3 runs to 11 residues. Germline CDR1 and CDR2: SQVTM and ANQGSEA. The germline V and J ends were trimmed by 4 bases and 7 bases, with 10 bases remaining between them. This CDR3 is CSVVGAGEAFF. CDR3 bases: TGCAGCGTTGTGGGGGCAGGTGAAGCTTTCTTT.